The 3 T cell receptor beta chains presented below share a single source sample, sequenced in a study of beta chain features in type 1 diabetes. Investigators reverse transcribed all isolated RNA, so they sequenced expressed TCRB transcripts. Data came from immunoSEQ multiplex PCR; TCRdb stores just in-frame clones and leaves some out. The top ten clones hold around 0.065% of a sample with about half a million clones, approximately 30% of them seen once. Sequenced material: naive CD4+ T cells from blood. The receptors derive from a man between 18 and 35 years old in good health.

This clone showed up just a few times. J is TRBJ2-1 and V is TRBV7-9; 8 nucleotides match TRBD1. The CDR3 is 16 residues long. Trimming cost V 3 bases and J 7 bases; bases outside gene matches: 11. Germline V gene sequence: CDR1 SEHNR, CDR2 FQNEAQ (reference sequence). The CDR3 region is CASSLAQGARVNEQFF. The CDR3 DNA is TGTGCCAGCAGCTTGGCGCAGGGGGCAAGGGTGAATGAGCAGTTCTTC. Looking up the rest from reference TRBV7-9 and TRBJ2-1 gives the full variable domain: DTGVSQNPRHKITKRGQNVTFRCDPISEHNRLYWYRQTLGQGPEFLTYFQNEAQLEKSRLLSDRFSAERPKGSFSTLEIQRTEQGDSAMYLCASSLAQGARVNEQFFGPGTRLTVL.

V is TRBV29-1 and J is TRBJ1-1; no firm D call. This CDR3 comprises 13 residues. V lost 1 base, J lost 4 bases, and 10 bases lay in between. Germline V gene data show CDR1 as SQVTM and CDR2 as ANQGSEA. The CDR3 sequence is CSVEGIGPTEAFF. CDR3 nucleotides: TGCAGCGTTGAAGGTATAGGTCCCACTGAAGCTTTCTTT.

This clone was seen a few times. The CDR3, as DNA: TGCGCCAGCAGCTTGCAACTAGCGGGTTCGAACACCGGGGAGCTGTTTTTT. Translated: CASSLQLAGSNTGELFF. This chain links TRBV5-1 with TRBJ2-2, with TRBD2 identical over 9 bases. The germline gives CDR1 SGHRS, CDR2 YFSETQ. The CDR3 loop spans 17 amino acids. V shed 1 base, J shed 0 bases, and the junction held 4 bases outside the gene matches.